This entry lists 12 T cell receptor beta chains sequenced from one sample in a study of T-cell reconstitution after alpha-beta-depleted transplantation in children. For TCRbeta, the library was prepared with unique molecular identifiers. Each CDR3 protein gets one entry after TCRdb re-called the PCR reads with MiXCR. Found here are approximately 400,000 distinct CDR3 sequences, 15% to 20% of them singletons; the top ten hold around 30%. This specimen was PBMCs, mostly from graft donor cells, taken 360 days after TCRalphabeta/CD19-depleted stem cell transplant. Source of these receptors: a boy under three years old who had a stem cell transplant for Wiskott-Aldrich syndrome, so the T cells may come from the graft donor.

This clonotype was counted only a few times. The chain carries TRBV27 and TRBJ2-3; a possible D gene is TRBD1 (5 bases). V gave up 5 bases and J gave up 7 bases, with 10 bases separating them. Germline loops: CDR1 MNHEY, CDR2 SMNVEV (reference sequence). The CDR3 runs to 12 residues. Here the CDR3 reads CASSPQGYTQYF. The CDR3 coding sequence is TGTGCCAGCAGTCCCCAGGGCTATACGCAGTATTTT.

Here the CDR3 reads CASSPGQIETQYF. In DNA, the CDR3 is TGTGCCAGCTCACCCGGACAGATAGAGACCCAGTACTTC. This chain links TRBV18 with TRBJ2-5, with a possible D match to TRBD1 (6 bases). Trimming left V 3 bases short and J 4 bases short, with 9 bases between. From germline, CDR1 is KGHSH and CDR2 LQKENI. The CDR3 is made up of 13 amino acids.

The chain is built from TRBV18 and TRBJ1-1; 7 positions match TRBD1. The CDR3 is 15 residues long. Per the germline V gene, CDR1 is KGHSH and CDR2 is LQKENI. The ends lost 1 base at V and 6 bases at J; junction bases unmatched: 8. The CDR3 bases are TGTGCCAGCTCACCACTCCGACAGGGAGTGGCTGAAGCTTTCTTT. It codes for CASSPLRQGVAEAFF.

This clonotype was seen just once. The rearrangement links TRBV2 to TRBJ2-7; 12 bases align to TRBD2. Unmatched junction bases numbered 10, after V lost 10 bases and J lost 0 bases. This CDR3 comprises 16 residues. Looked up from germline, CDR1 is SNHLY and CDR2 is FYNNEI. The CDR3 here is CATRLAGASTSYEQYF. The DNA for the CDR3 is TGTGCCACCAGACTAGCGGGGGCCTCTACCTCCTACGAGCAGTACTTC.

The V call is TRBV7-9, the J call TRBJ2-1; 7 bases match TRBD2. This CDR3 is built from 15 residues. V was clipped by 4 bases and J by 2 bases; unmatched bases: 5. Germline loops: CDR1 SEHNR, CDR2 FQNEAQ (reference sequence). As DNA, the CDR3 is TGTGCCAGCAGCTGGCGGGAGCTCCCCTACAATGAGCAGTTCTTC. This codes for CASSWRELPYNEQFF.

The table lists this clonotype with many counts. The chain employs TRBV10-2 and TRBJ2-3; D not resolved. The CDR3 spans 15 residues. Between the trimmed V and J ends, which lost 4 bases and 2 bases, there was a span of 13 bases. Germline CDR1 reads WSHSY; CDR2 reads SAAADI. In DNA, the CDR3 is TGCGCCAGCAGTGTGAACCCTTGGGTCACAGATACGCAGTATTTT. Its protein is CASSVNPWVTDTQYF.

The V gene is TRBV5-1, the J gene TRBJ2-7, with D possibly TRBD1 on 5 matching bases. The CDR3 contains 15 residues. Germline V CDR1 and CDR2: SGHRS, YFSETQ. V lost 1 base to trimming and J lost 1 base, with 12 bases between them. CDR3 coding DNA: TGCGCCAGCAGCTTGTGGGGCGAGGCGTCCTACGAGCAGTACTTC. It translates to CASSLWGEASYEQYF.

This clonotype was counted a few times. The junction departs from germline at one end; a sequencing error may be responsible. The genes are TRBV4-1 and TRBJ2-2, with D perhaps TRBD1 (5 bases). Germline V lookup: CDR1 MGHRA, CDR2 YSYEKL. The CDR3 loop spans 12 amino acids. For the CDR3, the DNA is TGCGCCAGCAGCCAAGAGAAAGGGGCAGCCCGTTTT. Protein: CASSQEKGAARF.

At least ten counts were recorded for this clonotype. The gene calls are TRBV6-1 and TRBJ2-1; 10 nucleotides agree with TRBD2. V trimming: 7 bases; J trimming: 2 bases; junction bases outside the gene matches: 11. In germline, CDR1 is MNHNS, CDR2 SASEGT. The CDR3 consists of 17 residues. The CDR3 bases are TGTGCCAGCACCGACATTCTCACTAGCGGGACCTACAATGAGCAGTTCTTC. Encoded protein: CASTDILTSGTYNEQFF.

The DNA of the CDR3 is TGTGCCAGCAGCGTACTGCAGGGTACCAGGGACACAGATACGCAGTATTTT. Protein sequence: CASSVLQGTRDTDTQYF. J is TRBJ2-3 and V is TRBV9; D is possibly TRBD1 (5 bases). CDR1 and CDR2 from the germline V gene are SGDLS and YYNGEE. V lost 1 base, J lost 2 bases, and 17 bases lay in between. CDR3 length: 17 residues. The full variable domain, rest sourced from reference TRBV9 and TRBJ2-3, is DSGVTQTPKHLITATGQRVTLRCSPRSGDLSVYWYQQSLDQGLQFLIQYYNGEERAKGNILERFSAQQFPDLHSELNLSSLELGDSALYFCASSVLQGTRDTDTQYFGPGTRLTVL.

The chain employs TRBV5-1 and TRBJ2-1, with 9 bases matching TRBD2. The CDR3 is 14 amino acids. Germline loops: CDR1 SGHRS, CDR2 YFSETQ. Trimming took 0 bases from V and 8 from J; bases not matched to a gene: 3. The CDR3 here is CASSLGRGGDEQFF. Here the CDR3 DNA reads TGCGCCAGCAGCTTGGGGCGGGGGGGTGATGAGCAGTTCTTC.

The rearrangement links TRBV12-3 or TRBV12-4 to TRBJ2-1; 9 nucleotides line up with TRBD1. The trim removed 3 bases at V and 6 bases at J, leaving 6 bases unmatched. The CDR3 runs to 15 residues. DNA of the CDR3: TGTGCCAGCAGTTTTTACAGGGGGCGACCCAATGAGCAGTTCTTC. Encoded protein: CASSFYRGRPNEQFF.